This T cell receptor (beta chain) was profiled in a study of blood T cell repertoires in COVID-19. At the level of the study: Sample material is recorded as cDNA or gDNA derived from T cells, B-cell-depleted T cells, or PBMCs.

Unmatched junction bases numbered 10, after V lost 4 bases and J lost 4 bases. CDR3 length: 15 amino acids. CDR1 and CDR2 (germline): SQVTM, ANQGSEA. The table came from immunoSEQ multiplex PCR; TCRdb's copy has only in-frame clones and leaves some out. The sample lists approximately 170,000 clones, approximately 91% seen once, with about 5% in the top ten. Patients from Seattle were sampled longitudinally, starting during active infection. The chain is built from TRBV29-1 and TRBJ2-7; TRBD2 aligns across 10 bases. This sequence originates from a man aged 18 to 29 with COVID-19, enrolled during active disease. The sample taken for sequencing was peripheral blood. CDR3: CSVATLAGVAYEQYF. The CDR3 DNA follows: TGCAGCGTTGCTACCCTAGCGGGAGTTGCTTACGAGCAGTACTTC.